This entry lists 20 T cell receptor beta chains sequenced from one sample in a study of neurological immune-mediated disorders. Time point of the sample: technical triplicate 3. TCRdb re-derived calls from the 5' RACE reads in MiXCR, one entry per CDR3 protein. The sample yields about 44,000 distinct CDR3 sequences, roughly a fifth seen once. Material: PBMCs. The receptors were sampled from a man aged 55 to 70 with HTLV-1-associated myelopathy (HAM/TSP).

The table lists this clonotype with many counts. The V and J genes are TRBV7-8 and TRBJ1-5; D unclear. The CDR3 consists of 15 residues. Trimming cost V 5 bases and J 6 bases, with 17 bases left between them. The germline gives CDR1 SGHVS, CDR2 FQNEAQ. The CDR3 loop is CASSADSGVRQPQHF. The CDR3 DNA is TGTGCCAGCAGCGCCGACTCGGGTGTCCGTCAGCCCCAGCATTTT.

This clonotype was seen more than once but under ten times. CDR3 protein: CATSDPTSHPYDTQYF. As DNA, the CDR3 is TGTGCCACCAGTGACCCGACTAGCCATCCGTACGATACGCAGTATTTT. This rearrangement joins TRBV24-1 to TRBJ2-3; 7 bases line up with TRBD2. V dropped 4 bases and J dropped 6; count of bases not matched to a gene: 12. The V gene's germline CDR1 is KGHDR and CDR2 SFDVKD. The CDR3 is made up of 16 amino acids.

This clonotype was counted at least ten times. The V gene is TRBV20-1, the J gene TRBJ2-2, with TRBD2 as a possible D gene (5 bases). V was pared by 5 bases and J by 2 bases, with 18 bases between. Germline CDR1 reads DFQATT; CDR2 reads SNEGSKA (reference sequence). The CDR3 extends over 16 amino acids. The DNA of the CDR3 is TGCAGTGCTGCCGTAGGCGGAGGAGTTAACACCGGGGAGCTGTTTTTT. Protein product: CSAAVGGGVNTGELFF.

This clonotype was seen only a few times. This sequence joins TRBV30 and TRBJ1-3; 7 positions agree with TRBD1. CDR1 GTSNPN and CDR2 SVGIG come from the germline V gene (reference sequence). There are 15 residues in the CDR3. J was trimmed by 3 bases and V by 2 bases; bases with no gene match: 7. This CDR3 reads CAWSITGAIGNTIYF. Here the CDR3 DNA reads TGTGCCTGGAGTATTACAGGGGCGATTGGAAACACCATATATTTT.

By frequency in the sample, this clonotype is medium-sized. The chain carries TRBV29-1 and TRBJ1-1; D remains unclear. CDR1 is SQVTM and CDR2 is ANQGSEA in the germline V gene. The CDR3 spans 13 residues. Trimming stripped 4 bases from V and 11 bases from J, with 20 bases between. CDR3 loop: CSVGIGGSVYAFF. CDR3 nucleotide sequence: TGCAGCGTTGGGATTGGAGGGTCAGTCTATGCTTTCTTT.

This chain connects TRBV19 to TRBJ1-1; tentative D call: TRBD1 (6 bases). Per the germline V gene, CDR1 is LNHDA and CDR2 is SQIVND (reference sequence). CDR3 length: 14 amino acids. The V end was cut by 4 bases, the J end by 3 bases, with 12 bases between. In DNA, the CDR3 is TGTGCCAGTAGTAGGTCCGGGGGCGACACTGAAGCTTTCTTT. Protein product: CASSRSGGDTEAFF.

The sample holds many counts of this clonotype. V usage is TRBV4-2 and J usage is TRBJ2-7; TRBD1 agrees at 7 bases. The V gene's germline CDR1 is LGHNA and CDR2 YNFKEQ. V was clipped by 1 base and J by 3 bases; unmatched bases: 3. The CDR3 is made up of 14 amino acids. This CDR3 is CASSQGTGDYEQYF. The CDR3 region has the DNA TGTGCCAGCAGCCAAGGCACAGGGGACTACGAGCAGTACTTC.

This clonotype was recorded at least ten times. The chain is built from TRBV20-1 and TRBJ2-4; possibly TRBD1 or TRBD2 for D (5 bases each). The V end was cut by 0 bases, the J end by 1 base, with 7 bases between. The germline V gene encodes CDR1 DFQATT and CDR2 SNEGSKA (reference sequence). This CDR3 has 14 amino acids. This CDR3 reads CSARDREAKNIQYF. The DNA for the CDR3 is TGCAGTGCTAGAGACAGGGAGGCCAAAAACATTCAGTACTTC.

The chain has TRBV20-1 and TRBJ2-3; 7 nucleotides match TRBD1. The V segment lost 6 bases and the J segment 1 base; nucleotides outside the gene matches: 13. Germline loops: CDR1 DFQATT, CDR2 SNEGSKA (reference sequence). The CDR3 contains 16 residues. The DNA of the CDR3 is TGCAGTGCATTTCCGGGACAGCAAACCCGCACAGATACGCAGTATTTT. Translation gives CSAFPGQQTRTDTQYF.

This clonotype was seen ten or more times. The genes are TRBV29-1 and TRBJ1-2; weak D call: TRBD1 (6 bases). Trimming took off 4 bases at V and 0 bases at J, with 9 bases between the two ends. Germline V gene data show CDR1 as SQVTM and CDR2 as ANQGSEA. This CDR3 comprises 13 residues. CDR3 nucleotides: TGCAGCGTTGCGGCAGGGGCTAACTATGGCTACACCTTC. Amino acid sequence: CSVAAGANYGYTF.

This clonotype was detected many times. V usage is TRBV4-1 and J usage is TRBJ2-1; TRBD2 agrees at 9 bases. CDR3 length: 16 amino acids. V lost 3 bases and J lost 9; bases outside the gene matches: 12. The V gene's germline CDR1 is MGHRA and CDR2 YSYEKL. The CDR3 spells CASSQRGREGRSEQFF. CDR3 in DNA: TGCGCCAGCAGCCAGAGAGGGCGGGAGGGCCGGAGTGAGCAGTTCTTC.

This clonotype was detected ten times or more. The chain links TRBV20-1 to TRBJ1-5; 9 bases line up with TRBD1. This CDR3 is built from 13 residues. V was pared by 5 bases and J by 6 bases, with 5 bases of the junction left unmatched. Per the germline V gene, CDR1 is DFQATT and CDR2 is SNEGSKA (reference sequence). The CDR3 loop reads CSAGQGRGQPQHF. CDR3 bases: TGCAGTGCTGGACAGGGGAGGGGTCAGCCCCAGCATTTT.

This clonotype was observed at least ten times. This chain joins TRBV11-2 and TRBJ2-1; 11 bases line up with TRBD2. Germline values: CDR1 SGHAT, CDR2 FQNNGV. After removal of 4 bases from V and 4 bases from J, the junction contained 3 bases not matched to a gene. The CDR3 is 15 residues long. CDR3 bases: TGTGCCAGCAGCTCGGGACTAGCGGAGTACAATGAGCAGTTCTTC. Translation gives CASSSGLAEYNEQFF.

This clonotype was seen at least ten times. The rearrangement uses TRBV9 and TRBJ2-7, with TRBD2 identical over 8 bases. Trimming removed 0 bases from V and 7 bases from J; junction bases left unmatched: 9. The CDR3 is 15 amino acids. Germline loops: CDR1 SGDLS, CDR2 YYNGEE. CDR3 residues: CASSVEASGLVEQYF. CDR3 nucleotide sequence: TGTGCCAGCAGCGTAGAGGCTAGCGGGCTCGTGGAGCAGTACTTC.

This clonotype was found many times. The J gene is TRBJ1-6, the V gene TRBV14; D perhaps matches TRBD1 (6 bases). With 4 bases removed from V and 6 bases from J, the gap between germline ends came to 22 bases. This CDR3 contains 18 residues. Per germline, CDR1 SGHDN and CDR2 FVKESK. In DNA form, the CDR3 reads TGTGCCAGCAGCCCGGACAGCCGCCTATCGGAATTTAATTCACCCCTCCACTTT. Protein: CASSPDSRLSEFNSPLHF.

J is TRBJ1-1 and V is TRBV7-9, with TRBD1 matching 9 bases. The CDR3 is 14 residues long. CDR1 and CDR2 from the germline V gene are SEHNR and FQNEAQ (reference sequence). V lost 4 bases, J lost 1 base, and 1 base stayed unmatched. CDR3 region: CASSWTGANTEAFF. CDR3 DNA sequence: TGTGCCAGCAGCTGGACAGGGGCGAACACTGAAGCTTTCTTT.

This clonotype was seen many times. The chain couples TRBV5-6 to TRBJ2-5, with D hard to call. Germline loops: CDR1 SGHDT, CDR2 YYEEEE. The CDR3 is 14 residues long. With 1 base removed from V and 5 bases from J, the gap between germline ends came to 12 bases. The CDR3 nucleotides read TGTGCCAGCAGCTTGCCGACCTATCAGGAGACCCAGTACTTC. Translated, it gives CASSLPTYQETQYF.

This clonotype was detected ten times or more. The V call is TRBV2, the J call TRBJ2-3, with TRBD2 identical over 14 bases. CDR1 and CDR2 from the germline V gene are SNHLY and FYNNEI. Losses at the gene ends were 5 bases for V and 5 bases for J; bases not matched to a gene: 6. The CDR3 has 16 amino acids. DNA for the CDR3: TGTGCCAGCAGTTCGACTAGCGGGAGGGTAGAAGATACGCAGTATTTT. Translation: CASSSTSGRVEDTQYF.

This clonotype was detected a few times. V and J are TRBV3-1 and TRBJ2-1; perhaps TRBD1 as D (6 bases). CDR3 size: 16 residues. CDR1 and CDR2 from the germline V gene are LGHDT and YNNKEL (reference sequence). Trimming took off 3 bases at V and 6 bases at J, with 18 bases between the two ends. The CDR3 DNA sequence: TGTGCCAGCAGCCAGATTACAGGGACGAAGGGCAATGAGCAGTTCTTC. Amino acids: CASSQITGTKGNEQFF.

Many counts were recorded for this clonotype. The chain has TRBV7-2 and TRBJ2-7; 11 positions match TRBD2. V trimming: 3 bases; J trimming: 2 bases; junction bases outside the gene matches: 6. This CDR3 contains 16 residues. Germline CDR1 reads SGHTA; CDR2 reads FQGNSA. The CDR3 sequence is CASSFLAGGGTYEQYF. Here the CDR3 DNA reads TGTGCCAGCAGCTTTTTAGCGGGAGGGGGTACCTACGAGCAGTACTTC. The complete variable domain, with remaining parts taken from reference TRBV7-2 and TRBJ2-7, reads GAGVSQSPSNKVTEKGKDVELRCDPISGHTALYWYRQSLGQGLEFLIYFQGNSAPDKSGLPSDRFSAERTGGSVSTLTIQRTQQEDSAVYLCASSFLAGGGTYEQYFGPGTRLTVT.